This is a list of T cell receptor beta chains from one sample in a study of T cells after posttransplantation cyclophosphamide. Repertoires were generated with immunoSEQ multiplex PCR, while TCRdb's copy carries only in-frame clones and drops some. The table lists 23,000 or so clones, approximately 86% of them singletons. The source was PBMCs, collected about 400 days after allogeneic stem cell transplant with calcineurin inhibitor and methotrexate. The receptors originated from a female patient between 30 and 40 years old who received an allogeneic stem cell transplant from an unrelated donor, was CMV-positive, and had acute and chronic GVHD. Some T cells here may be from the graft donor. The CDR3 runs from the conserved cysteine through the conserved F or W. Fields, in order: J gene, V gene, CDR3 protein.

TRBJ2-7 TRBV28 CASSDIAGVLSYEQYF
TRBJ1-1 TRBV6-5 CASRVYMNTEAFF
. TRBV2 CASSEASVGEQYF
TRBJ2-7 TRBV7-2 CASRSTGNYEQYF
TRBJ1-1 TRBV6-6 CASSLEDTQGTEAFF
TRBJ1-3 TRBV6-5 CASSPMDRAVNTIYF
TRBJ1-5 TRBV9 CASSTGQAQPQHF
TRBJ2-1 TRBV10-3 CAINDDRGLRGNEQFF
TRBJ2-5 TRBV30 CAWQRNQETQYF
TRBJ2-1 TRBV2 CASSWDSPSLSFF
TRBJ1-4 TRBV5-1 CASSLGTADEKLFF
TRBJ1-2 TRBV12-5 CASGLGTTGSNGYTF
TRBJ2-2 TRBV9 CASSATGTLNTGELFF
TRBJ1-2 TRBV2 CASSVPARGYGYTF
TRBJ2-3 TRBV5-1 CASAAGGPDTQYF
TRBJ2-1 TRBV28 CASRPPTDSPNEQFF
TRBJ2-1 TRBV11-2 CALKRLAGVDEQFF
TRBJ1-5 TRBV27 CASSSEGRGQPQHF
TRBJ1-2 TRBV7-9 CASSSLPPSSNYGYTF
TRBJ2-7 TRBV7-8 CASSLAAGKIYEQYF
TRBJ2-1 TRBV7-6 CASSSLAVQIDEQFF
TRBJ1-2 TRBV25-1 CASSAGYYGYTF
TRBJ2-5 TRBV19 CASSGREQYF
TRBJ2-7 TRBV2 CASGGGGLLYEQYF
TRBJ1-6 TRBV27 CASSFDRGGSPLHF
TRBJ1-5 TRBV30 CAWSAGTGVQPQHF
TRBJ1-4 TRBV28 CASRPQSGFNEKLFF
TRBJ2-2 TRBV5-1 CASAFTGVRELFF
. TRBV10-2 CASSERGPLAYEQYF
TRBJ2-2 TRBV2 CAIRGDYLNTGELFF
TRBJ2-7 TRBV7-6 CASSSGLAPTLYEQYF
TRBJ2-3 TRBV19 CASSYTDTQYF
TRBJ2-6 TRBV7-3 CASSLRAESGANVLTF
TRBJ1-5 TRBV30 CAWSVGGLYSNQPQHF
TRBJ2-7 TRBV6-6 CASGTSERSSYEQYF
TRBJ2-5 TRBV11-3 CASSLGGSSWETQYF
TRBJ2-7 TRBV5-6 CASSSDSYEQYF
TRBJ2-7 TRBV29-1 CSVSSGTGPFKQYF
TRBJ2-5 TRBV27 CASSILTSAGETQYF
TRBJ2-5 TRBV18 CASSPTQETQYF
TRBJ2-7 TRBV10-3 CAISDLSGGIPYEQYF
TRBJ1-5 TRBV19 CASSADGVRRILEPQHF
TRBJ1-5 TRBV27 CASSFLRAGDNQPQHF
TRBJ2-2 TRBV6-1 CASRGQVANTGELFF
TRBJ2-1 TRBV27 CASSPLGAGTGVRNEQFF
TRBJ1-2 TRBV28 CASSLGPYGYTF
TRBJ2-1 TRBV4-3 CASSQALAGVYNEQFF
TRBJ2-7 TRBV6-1 CASSEWTGSYEQYF
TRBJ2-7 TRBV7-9 CASSHSYEQYF
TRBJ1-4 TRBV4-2 CASSQALGATNEKLFF
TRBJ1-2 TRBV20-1 CSAGVYGYTF
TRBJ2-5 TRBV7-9 CASSLYEKETQYF